This T cell receptor beta chain was captured in a study of blood T cell repertoires in COVID-19. CDR1 and CDR2 from the germline V gene are DFQATT and SNEGSKA (reference sequence). This CDR3 comprises 11 residues. Trimming cost V 6 bases and J 6 bases, with 10 bases left between them. Using immunoSEQ multiplex PCR, the repertoire was profiled, and TCRdb retains in-frame clones only, with some absent. The profile shows just over 250,000 clones, about 90% of them singletons. The sample comprised peripheral blood. The V call is TRBV20-1, the J call TRBJ2-3, with D possibly TRBD2 on 6 matching bases. This clonotype originated in a person aged 18 to 29 with COVID-19, enrolled during active disease. Here the CDR3 DNA reads TGCAGTGCGGGACTCGGGGATACGCAGTATTTT. This translates into CSAGLGDTQYF.